This T cell receptor beta chain stems from a study of blood T cells in healthy people across ages. Study findings and constraints: Diversity figures derived from one million T cells were judged to underestimate the true value. Unknown donor CMV status possibly confounded expanded clonotype changes. Significant beta diversity loss was already apparent by age roughly 38, declining roughly linearly.

Per the germline V gene, CDR1 is SGHRS and CDR2 is YFSETQ. CDR3 size: 18 residues. V shed 0 bases and J shed 0 bases, with 17 bases lying between them. With a J-beta primer mix and a sample-barcoded 5' primer, a second PCR ran about 7 to 12 cycles. TCRdb processed the 5' RACE reads anew with MiXCR; each CDR3 protein has one entry. Of 1.5 million to 2 million distinct CDR3 sequences in the sample, 28% were seen once. Extracted total RNA amounted to at least 5 micrograms for each sample. This clonotype was counted once. As yet, its antigen is unknown. The TCR originated in a woman aged 30 to 39 in good health. What was sequenced was blood. V gene TRBV5-1 combines with J gene TRBJ2-3, with D perhaps matching TRBD1 or TRBD2 (5 bases each). The CDR3 sequence is CASSLGARGHTSTDTQYF. The CDR3 DNA reads TGCGCCAGCAGCTTGGGAGCGAGGGGCCATACTAGCACAGATACGCAGTATTTT.